This T cell receptor (beta chain) was sequenced for a study of human T cells and chemical hapten exposure. Indicated time point: patch test 2, 6 weeks after DPC sensitization. Specified treatment: therapeutic diphenylcyclopropenone sensitization with weekly scalp DPC. The CDR3 length is 14 residues. Germline V CDR1 and CDR2: SGHKS, YYEKEE (reference sequence). Trimming stripped 3 bases from V and 8 bases from J, with 15 bases between. TCRdb reanalysed the RACE reads using MiXCR and keeps one entry per CDR3 protein. The data show about 400,000 distinct CDR3 sequences, with more than 5% seen just once and around 5.6% held by the top ten. This clonotype occurred many times.

The source is a young woman with alopecia areata. Some clones in this sample may be carry-over from other donors' samples. The chain recombines TRBV5-5 with TRBJ2-1; D is perhaps TRBD2 (5 bases). The source material was whole blood, sampled in connection with sensitization to the hapten diphenylcyclopropenone (DPC). DNA for the CDR3: TGTGCCAGCAGCTGGGAGCTAGTACGCGATGAGCAGTTCTTC. It specifies CASSWELVRDEQFF.